This T cell receptor (beta chain) stems from a study of blood T cell repertoires in COVID-19. TCRdb keeps only in-frame clones here, not all; method: immunoSEQ multiplex PCR. This sample has 270,000 or so clones; about 89% occur once, and the top ten carry about 4.6%. V lost 4 bases and J lost 5; bases outside the gene matches: 8. Germline V gene sequence: CDR1 LGHDT, CDR2 YNNKEL (reference sequence). CDR3 length equals 15 residues. The chain employs TRBV3-1 (or the pseudogene TRBV3-2) and TRBJ1-2; TRBD1 matches at 9 bases. This TCR was sampled from a man in his forties with acute or convalescent COVID-19. Sequences were obtained from peripheral blood. The CDR3, as DNA: TGTGCCAGCAGCCGCAGGGTCGGGACAGGGTATGGCTACACCTTC. It codes for CASSRRVGTGYGYTF.